This T cell receptor beta chain was recorded in a study of blood T cell repertoires in COVID-19. Whole-study context: From the United States, Italy and Spain came samples of acute and convalescent COVID-19.

This table comes from immunoSEQ multiplex PCR, and its TCRdb copy is limited to in-frame clones, with some not included. The table lists tens of thousands of clones, 70% to 85% of them singletons. Trimming cost V 4 bases and J 1 base, with 10 bases left between them. The CDR3 runs 14 residues. Germline CDR1 LGHDT, CDR2 YNNKEL (reference sequence). The sequenced material came from peripheral blood. This clonotype was sampled from a human donor in a cohort sampled during active COVID-19. J is TRBJ1-1 and V is TRBV3-1 (or the pseudogene TRBV3-2); weak D call: TRBD1 (6 bases). The CDR3 region is CASSLKQGNTEAFF. The CDR3 DNA reads as TGTGCCAGCAGCCTTAAACAGGGGAACACTGAAGCTTTCTTT.